A selection of T cell receptor beta chains follows, all from one sample in a study of T cell responses to AZD1222 COVID-19 vaccine. The assay was immunoSEQ multiplex PCR, and TCRdb's table has in-frame clones only and misses some. The sample consists of some 100,000 clones, more than 75% of them appearing once. This specimen was peripheral blood, taken on day 0 of AZD1222 vaccination. These receptors all stem from an adult in good health. The CDR3 runs from the conserved cysteine through the conserved F or W. A D gene is named only where the DNA matches it firmly. Rows may omit the clone size; those that give it use once, few, many or a size class.

D gene,J gene,clone size,V gene,CDR3 DNA,CDR3 protein
NA,TRBJ1-2,NA,TRBV5-4,TGTGCCAGCAGCTTGGGCAGTTCTAACTATGGCTACACCTTC,CASSLGSSNYGYTF
TRBD2,TRBJ2-4,NA,TRBV9,TGTGCCAGCAGCGTAGATAGCGGGGGCATACTAGCCAAAAACATTCAGTACTTC,CASSVDSGGILAKNIQYF
NA,TRBJ2-7,NA,TRBV7-2,TGTGCCAGCAGCTTATTACCCAGTCGGGAGCAGTACTTC,CASSLLPSREQYF
NA,TRBJ2-7,once,TRBV21-1,TGTGCCAGCAGCAAAGGTTCGCGAGCGGGAGCGAGTTACGAGCAGTACTTC,CASSKGSRAGASYEQYF
NA,TRBJ1-2,NA,TRBV28,TGTGCCAGCAGTGCCTCAAGCGGGGGTGGATATGGCTACACCTTC,CASSASSGGGYGYTF
NA,TRBJ2-1,NA,TRBV15,TGTGCCACCAGCAGAGACTTAGGTCGGAATGAGCAGTTCTTC,CATSRDLGRNEQFF
NA,TRBJ2-7,once,TRBV2,TGTGCCAGCAGGAGGGGGAGCTCCTACGAGCAGTACTTC,CASRRGSSYEQYF
TRBD2,TRBJ2-5,NA,TRBV5-1,TGCGCCAGCAGCCTCGGGACTAGCGGGACTCAAGAGACCCAGTACTTC,CASSLGTSGTQETQYF
NA,TRBJ2-3,NA,TRBV7-2,TGTGCCAGCAGCCAGTTGGGGGGCACAGATACGCAGTATTTT,CASSQLGGTDTQYF
TRBD1,TRBJ2-7,few,TRBV6-2/TRBV6-3,TGTGCCAGCAGTTACCCTCCGAGGCAGGGGGAATACGAGCAGTACTTC,CASSYPPRQGEYEQYF
NA,TRBJ2-2,NA,TRBV11-2,TGTGCCAGCAGCTTAGTAGCGCTGAACACCGGGGAGCTGTTTTTT,CASSLVALNTGELFF
NA,TRBJ1-4,NA,TRBV5-6,TGTGCCAGCAGCTTGGAGGGGCCAACTAATGAAAAACTGTTTTTT,CASSLEGPTNEKLFF
NA,TRBJ1-5,NA,TRBV18,TGTGCCAGCTCATCGACGGGGACCTTAAATCAGCCCCAGCATTTT,CASSSTGTLNQPQHF
TRBD2,TRBJ2-7,NA,TRBV18,TGTGCCAGCTCACCTACCGGACTAGCGATCGGACTCGAGCAGTACTTC,CASSPTGLAIGLEQYF
NA,TRBJ1-1,NA,TRBV5-1,TGCGCCAGCAGTATTTCCACGACTTCGGGCACTGAAGCTTTCTTT,CASSISTTSGTEAFF
NA,TRBJ1-1,NA,TRBV6-1,TGTGCCAGCAGTGAAATTCAGTTCAGGTGGAACACTGAAGCTTTCTTT,CASSEIQFRWNTEAFF
NA,TRBJ2-7,NA,TRBV14,TGTGCCAGCAGCCAAGTCCCTTACGAGCAGTACTTC,CASSQVPYEQYF
NA,TRBJ1-1,few,TRBV23-1,TGCGCCAGCAGTCAATCGGAAGGAACTGAAGCTTTCTTT,CASSQSEGTEAFF
NA,TRBJ1-2,NA,TRBV6-1,TGTGCCAGCAACCATGCCCCAAGAGCTAACTATGGCTACACCTTC,CASNHAPRANYGYTF
NA,TRBJ1-2,NA,TRBV6-5,TGTGCCAGCAGTTTTACGGGGGGGACCCGCGGTGGCTACACCTTC,CASSFTGGTRGGYTF
NA,TRBJ2-3,NA,TRBV30,TGTGCCTGGTCATCGCGGCCGGATACGCAGTATTTT,CAWSSRPDTQYF
TRBD2,TRBJ2-5,NA,TRBV5-8,TGTGCCAGCAGCTTGGCCGGGACTAGCGGGGGAGCACAAGAGACCCAGTACTTC,CASSLAGTSGGAQETQYF
TRBD1,TRBJ2-1,NA,TRBV7-2,TGTGCCAGCAGCTTAGGGGGACAGGGGGGCGAGCAGTTCTTC,CASSLGGQGGEQFF
TRBD2,TRBJ2-1,NA,TRBV5-6,TGTGCCAGCAGCTGGGGACTAGTCGGGGCCTACAATGAGCAGTTCTTC,CASSWGLVGAYNEQFF
NA,TRBJ1-1,NA,TRBV19,TGTGCCAGTAGTATCCCCGGATACCGGTTTACTGAAGCTTTCTTT,CASSIPGYRFTEAFF
TRBD1,TRBJ1-1,NA,TRBV4-3,TGCGCCAGCAGCCAAGATAGAGGGGGCTTGTCAGCTTTCTTT,CASSQDRGGLSAFF
TRBD2,TRBJ2-1,once,TRBV13,TGTGCCAGCAGCACTCCGACTAGCGGGACCCATGAGCAGTTCTTC,CASSTPTSGTHEQFF
TRBD1,TRBJ1-6,NA,TRBV7-9,TGTGCCAGCAGCTTGGGGGCCGGGACAGTAAATTCACCCCTCCACTTT,CASSLGAGTVNSPLHF
NA,TRBJ1-4,NA,TRBV5-4,TGTGCCAGCAGCTCCGACCGGGGTGTTAATGAAAAACTGTTTTTT,CASSSDRGVNEKLFF
TRBD2,TRBJ2-5,NA,TRBV5-4,TGTGCCAGCAGCTTGGGACTAGCGGGGGGGGAGACCCAGTACTTC,CASSLGLAGGETQYF
NA,TRBJ2-7,NA,TRBV19,TGTGCCAGTGGGACATATCCCTACGAGCAGTACTTC,CASGTYPYEQYF
NA,TRBJ2-7,NA,TRBV6-1,TGTGCCAGCAGTGAAGGAGGGCAGAGCTTCTACGAGCAGTACTTC,CASSEGGQSFYEQYF
TRBD1,TRBJ1-3,NA,TRBV7-8,TGTGCCAGCACTCTCTCCCAAGGGGGACAGGGGGGAAACACCATATATTTT,CASTLSQGGQGGNTIYF
NA,TRBJ1-1,NA,TRBV7-3,TGTGCCAGCAGCCACTCGGGGGGAGGGCCTCCGGGGTTCTTT,CASSHSGGGPPGFF
NA,TRBJ1-2,NA,TRBV11-1,TGTGCCAGCAGCTTAGCGGACTATGGCTACACCTTC,CASSLADYGYTF
NA,TRBJ1-1,NA,TRBV28,TGTGCCAGCAGTTTAGGGGGGAGGGCGAACACTGAAGCTTTCTTT,CASSLGGRANTEAFF
NA,TRBJ1-3,NA,TRBV6-6,TGTGCCAGCAAGATAGGCGAAGGAAACACCATATATTTT,CASKIGEGNTIYF
TRBD2,TRBJ2-7,NA,TRBV5-1,TGCGCCAGCAGCTTGGCGCTGGGGGAGGGCGACGAGCAGTACTTC,CASSLALGEGDEQYF
NA,TRBJ1-2,NA,TRBV6-1,TGTGCCAGCAGTGAAGGGGGGGACTATGGCTACACCTTC,CASSEGGDYGYTF
NA,TRBJ2-3,NA,TRBV9,TGTGCCAGCACCGTCCGGAGCGGATCCACAGATACGCAGTATTTT,CASTVRSGSTDTQYF
NA,TRBJ2-7,NA,TRBV19,TGTGCCAGTAGTAAAAAGTGGCTCGGGGACGAGCAGTACTTC,CASSKKWLGDEQYF
NA,TRBJ2-7,NA,TRBV6-1,TGTGCCAGCAGTGAAGCGGTCCGACGAGTCCTGAAAAACGAGCAGTACTTC,CASSEAVRRVLKNEQYF